The present T cell receptor (beta chain) was sequenced within a study of cytomegalovirus exposure and HLA in healthy donors. Whole-study results and caveats: Serostatus for CMV was the only available immune exposure information. Under in vitro conditions, a few CMV-associated chains were confirmed as specific for CMV antigens. It is likely that the observed cluster of highly shared sequence variants was a sequencing artifact. DRB1 showed the most TCR associations and HLA-C the fewest in a later analysis, as rates varied by HLA locus.

PCR used 60 Vbeta primers and 13 Jbeta primers. Only in-frame clones appear in the TCRdb table, and some are missing; sequencing was by immunoSEQ multiplex PCR. The data contain around 91,000 clones, over 60% of them seen just once; the ten biggest clones take up around 4.3%. There are many counts of this clone. What it recognizes is unknown. V dropped 2 bases and J dropped 3 bases, with 5 bases sitting between them. Germline-derived CDR1 and CDR2 are DFQATT and SNEGSKA (reference sequence). This CDR3 contains 11 residues. V usage is TRBV20-1 and J usage is TRBJ2-7; D uncertain. Sequenced sample: PBMCs. The receptor was isolated from a middle-aged woman in good health and CMV-seropositive. The DNA of the CDR3 is TGCAGTGCTAGATCCAACTACGAGCAGTACTTC. Protein sequence: CSARSNYEQYF.